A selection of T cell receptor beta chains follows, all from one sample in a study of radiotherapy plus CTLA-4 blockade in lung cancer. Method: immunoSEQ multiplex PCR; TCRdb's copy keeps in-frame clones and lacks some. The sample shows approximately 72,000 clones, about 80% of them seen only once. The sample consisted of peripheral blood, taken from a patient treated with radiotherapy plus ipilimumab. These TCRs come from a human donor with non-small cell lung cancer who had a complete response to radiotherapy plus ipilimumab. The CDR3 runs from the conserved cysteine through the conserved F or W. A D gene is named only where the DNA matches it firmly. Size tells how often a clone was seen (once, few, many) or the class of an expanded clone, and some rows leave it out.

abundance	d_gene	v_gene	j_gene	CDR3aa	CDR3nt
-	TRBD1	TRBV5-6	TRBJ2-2	CASARGLNTGELFF	TGTGCCAGCGCAAGGGGGCTGAACACCGGGGAGCTGTTTTTT
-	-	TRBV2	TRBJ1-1	CASIVEVNTEAFF	TGTGCCAGCATAGTGGAGGTTAACACTGAAGCTTTCTTT
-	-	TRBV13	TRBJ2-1	CASSPRGSVIDNEQFF	TGTGCCAGCAGCCCCCGTGGGTCAGTGATCGACAATGAGCAGTTCTTC
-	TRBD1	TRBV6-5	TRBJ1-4	CASSYSTGLGDEKLFF	TGTGCCAGCAGTTACTCGACAGGGTTGGGGGATGAAAAACTGTTTTTT
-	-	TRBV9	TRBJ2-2	CASSVSGTGELFF	TGTGCCAGCAGCGTAAGTGGAACCGGGGAGCTGTTTTTT
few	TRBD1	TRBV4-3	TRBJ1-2	CASSQDRVNGYTF	TGCGCCAGCAGCCAGGACAGGGTCAATGGCTACACCTTC
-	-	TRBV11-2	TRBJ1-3	CASTPNLGDSGNTIYF	TGTGCCAGCACCCCCAACTTGGGAGACTCTGGAAACACCATATATTTT
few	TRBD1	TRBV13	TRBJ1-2	CASSLTGEDYGYTF	TGTGCCAGCAGCTTGACAGGGGAGGACTATGGCTACACCTTC
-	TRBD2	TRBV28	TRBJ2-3	CASSFIATGTSADTQYF	TGTGCCAGCAGTTTTATCGCCACCGGGACTAGCGCAGATACGCAGTATTTT
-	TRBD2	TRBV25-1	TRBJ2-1	CASTPGLAGSHEQFF	TGTGCCAGCACCCCAGGTCTAGCGGGTTCTCATGAGCAGTTCTTC
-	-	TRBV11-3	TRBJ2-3	CATKSGQSTDTQYF	TGTGCCACCAAATCAGGACAGAGCACAGATACGCAGTATTTT
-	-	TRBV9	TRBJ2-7	CASSVAGGTSYEQYF	TGTGCCAGCAGCGTAGCAGGCGGAACATCCTACGAGCAGTACTTC
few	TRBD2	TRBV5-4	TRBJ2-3	CAVRGGGSGDTQYF	TGTGCCGTTCGGGGGGGTGGGTCTGGAGATACGCAGTATTTT
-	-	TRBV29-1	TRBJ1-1	CSVDEGRNTEAFF	TGCAGCGTTGACGAAGGGAGGAACACTGAAGCTTTCTTT
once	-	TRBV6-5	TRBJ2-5	CASKPLRDQETQYF	TGTGCCAGCAAGCCCTTGAGAGACCAAGAGACCCAGTACTTC
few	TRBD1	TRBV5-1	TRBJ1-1	CATRGQGNTEAFF	TGCGCCACTCGGGGACAGGGGAACACTGAAGCTTTCTTT
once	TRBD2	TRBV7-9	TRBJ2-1	CASSLLAGIYNEQFF	TGTGCCAGCAGCCTACTAGCGGGGATCTACAATGAGCAGTTCTTC
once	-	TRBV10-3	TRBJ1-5	CAIGGRNQPQHF	TGTGCCATCGGGGGGAGAAATCAGCCCCAGCATTTT
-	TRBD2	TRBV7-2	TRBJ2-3	CASSFIAGTDTQYF	TGTGCCAGCAGCTTTATAGCGGGGACAGATACGCAGTATTTT
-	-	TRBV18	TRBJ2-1	CASSSREANEQFF	TGTGCCAGCAGCTCCCGGGAAGCCAATGAGCAGTTCTTC